Below are 24 T cell receptor beta chains sequenced from a single sample in a study of T cell changes during pregnancy in multiple sclerosis (dated by TCRdb to 2018 to 2020). Library generation was performed with the immunoSEQ multiplex PCR assay. TCRdb provides this immuneACCESS table in a form limited to in-frame rearrangements. Some clones are lacking; in checked studies, under half of them reflect an unresolved V gene, and why the rest are absent is not known. The sample has tens of thousands of clones on record, over 85% of them singletons. Approximately 0.35% of the sample is in the top ten clones. Sample: CD4+ T cells from peripheral blood mononuclear cells, taken before pregnancy. The receptors derive from a female donor with multiple sclerosis, enrolled in a pregnancy study.

The V call is TRBV14, the J call TRBJ2-1; D uncertain. Germline CDR1 reads SGHDN; CDR2 reads FVKESK. This CDR3 is 14 amino acids long. V was cut by 0 bases and J by 10 bases, with 13 bases left in between. The CDR3 DNA is TGTGCCAGCAGCCAAGATACTCTGGTAAACGAGCAGTTCTTC. As protein: CASSQDTLVNEQFF.

The chain links TRBV11-2 to TRBJ2-4, with 14 bases identical to TRBD2. Trimming took 5 bases from V and 0 from J; bases not matched to a gene: 6. The length of the CDR3 is 18 residues. CDR1 and CDR2 (germline): SGHAT, FQNNGV. CDR3 sequence reads: CASSPGLAGAGAKNIQYF. The CDR3 region has the DNA TGTGCCAGCAGCCCGGGACTAGCGGGAGCGGGAGCCAAAAACATTCAGTACTTC.

The J gene is TRBJ2-7, the V gene TRBV30, with 7 positions matching TRBD1. V dropped 2 bases and J dropped 1; count of bases not matched to a gene: 14. Germline values: CDR1 GTSNPN, CDR2 SVGIG (reference sequence). This CDR3 region has 17 residues. The chain's CDR3 is CAWSIPPTGHLSYEQYF. The CDR3 DNA follows: TGTGCCTGGAGTATACCCCCGACAGGGCACCTATCCTACGAGCAGTACTTC.

The sample holds one count of this clone. The chain links TRBV25-1 to TRBJ2-1, with 8 bases fitting TRBD1. Per germline, CDR1 MGHDK and CDR2 SYGVNS. Trimming at V came to 5 bases and at J to 5 bases, leaving 11 bases not matched to a gene. This CDR3 is 16 amino acids long. This chain's CDR3 is CASSYTGGSVDNEQFF. CDR3 coding DNA: TGTGCCAGCAGTTATACAGGGGGAAGTGTGGACAATGAGCAGTTCTTC.

A single count supports this clone. The chain joins TRBV7-2 to TRBJ1-6; possibly TRBD1 for D (5 bases). Germline-derived CDR1 and CDR2 are SGHTA and FQGNSA. V was trimmed by 1 base and J by 9 bases, leaving 13 bases between them. This CDR3 contains 15 residues. The CDR3 bases are TGTGCCAGCAGCTTAGTGCGGGGGGATCGTTCACCCCTCCACTTT. It codes for CASSLVRGDRSPLHF.

The chain couples TRBV5-4 to TRBJ1-4, with TRBD1 as a possible D gene (6 bases). This CDR3 is 15 amino acids long. The germline V gene has CDR1 SGHNT and CDR2 YYREEE (reference sequence). Trimming took 4 bases from V and 6 from J, leaving 16 bases between them. DNA for the CDR3: TGTGCCAGCAGCATTGATTCCAGGGGCGATGAAAAACTGTTTTTT. Residues: CASSIDSRGDEKLFF. The full variable domain, rest sourced from reference TRBV5-4 and TRBJ1-4, is ETGVTQSPTHLIKTRGQQVTLRCSSQSGHNTVSWYQQALGQGPQFIFQYYREEENGRGNFPPRFSGLQFPNYSSELNVNALELDDSALYLCASSIDSRGDEKLFFGSGTQLSVL.

J is TRBJ2-7 and V is TRBV6-5; TRBD1 is a possible D gene (7 bases). V dropped 5 bases and J dropped 5 bases, with 13 bases sitting between them. Germline V lookup: CDR1 MNHEY, CDR2 SVGAGI. The CDR3 length is 13 residues. The chain's CDR3 is CASSLGRGDEQYF. CDR3 DNA sequence: TGTGCCAGCAGTCTGGGCAGGGGGGACGAGCAGTACTTC.

The CDR3 DNA is TGTGCCAGCAGTGAATCAGTCAGGGGATACGAGCAGTACTTC. It codes for CASSESVRGYEQYF. J is TRBJ2-7 and V is TRBV6-1, with D perhaps matching TRBD1 (6 bases). Trimming pared 2 bases from V and 4 bases from J, leaving 12 bases between. The CDR3 totals 14 residues. Germline lookup yields CDR1 MNHNS and CDR2 SASEGT.

The V and J genes are TRBV10-1 and TRBJ1-5, with D unclear. This CDR3 spans 15 amino acids. CDR1 and CDR2 (germline): WNHNN, SYGVQD (reference sequence). Trimming stripped 2 bases from V and 3 bases from J, with 11 bases between. The CDR3: CASSEIGDINQPQHF. In DNA, the CDR3 is TGCGCCAGCAGTGAGATAGGTGACATCAATCAGCCCCAGCATTTT.

This chain links TRBV2 with TRBJ1-4; the D gene is possibly TRBD1 (6 bases). CDR3 size: 15 residues. Germline CDR1 SNHLY, CDR2 FYNNEI. Trimming removed 5 bases at V and 7 bases at J, with 17 bases between. The CDR3 spells CASSLETGLIEKLFF. Written as DNA, the CDR3 is TGTGCCAGCAGTCTCGAAACAGGGCTTATTGAAAAACTGTTTTTT.

The chain combines TRBV19 with TRBJ2-5; tentatively, D is TRBD1 (6 bases). The V gene's germline CDR1 is LNHDA and CDR2 SQIVND (reference sequence). This CDR3 is 13 amino acids long. V gave up 8 bases and J gave up 6 bases, with 16 bases separating them. The CDR3 spells CASSGAGRQTQYF. In nucleotides, the CDR3 is TGTGCCAGTTCAGGGGCGGGTCGGCAGACCCAGTACTTC.

The V and J genes are TRBV6-1 and TRBJ2-7; 8 bases are a match to TRBD2. Trimming removed 0 bases from V and 3 bases from J; junction bases left unmatched: 7. Germline CDR1 is MNHNS and CDR2 is SASEGT. The CDR3 covers 16 residues. In DNA form, the CDR3 reads TGTGCCAGCAGTGAAGCCGCGAGCGGGAGCCTCTACGAGCAGTACTTC. Its translation: CASSEAASGSLYEQYF.

This chain connects TRBV2 to TRBJ1-1, with D hard to call. CDR3 length: 15 amino acids. Germline V lookup: CDR1 SNHLY, CDR2 FYNNEI. V dropped 0 bases and J dropped 2 bases, with 10 bases sitting between them. Here the CDR3 reads CASSEARGENTEAFF. CDR3 bases: TGTGCCAGCAGTGAAGCGCGGGGAGAAAACACTGAAGCTTTCTTT.

The rearrangement joins TRBV6-6 to TRBJ2-7; 14 positions agree with TRBD2. CDR3 length: 16 amino acids. J lost 1 base, V lost 7 bases, and 6 bases had no gene match. Germline V gives CDR1 MNHNY, CDR2 SVGAGI (reference sequence). The CDR3 sequence: CASTYRTSGRSYEQYF. CDR3 DNA sequence: TGTGCCAGCACCTACAGGACTAGCGGGAGGTCCTACGAGCAGTACTTC.

The rearrangement links TRBV15 to TRBJ2-1, with D perhaps matching TRBD2 (6 bases). V was cut by 1 base and J by 6 bases, with 19 bases left in between. CDR1 LNHNV and CDR2 YYDKDF come from the germline V gene (reference sequence). The CDR3 is 17 amino acids. The CDR3 reads CATSRGRSGPIGNEQFF. In DNA form, the CDR3 reads TGTGCCACCAGCAGAGGGAGGAGCGGGCCAATTGGCAATGAGCAGTTCTTC.

The chain couples TRBV2 to TRBJ1-5; TRBD1 is a possible D gene (6 bases). Germline V gene data show CDR1 as SNHLY and CDR2 as FYNNEI. The CDR3 loop spans 13 amino acids. V lost 6 bases and J 6 bases, leaving 12 bases between the germline ends. CDR3 residues: CASRTDSLQPQHF. CDR3 nucleotides: TGTGCCAGCAGGACGGACAGCCTTCAGCCCCAGCATTTT.

The gene calls are TRBV15 and TRBJ2-1; 9 positions match TRBD1. The CDR3 is 15 amino acids. CDR1 and CDR2 from the germline V gene are LNHNV and YYDKDF (reference sequence). J gave up 4 bases and V 2 bases, and 3 bases lay outside the gene matches. CDR3 in DNA: TGTGCCACCAGCAGACAAGGACAGGGGTACAATGAGCAGTTCTTC. It specifies CATSRQGQGYNEQFF. The full variable domain, with the rest looked up from reference TRBV15 and TRBJ2-1, is DAMVIQNPRYQVTQFGKPVTLSCSQTLNHNVMYWYQQKSSQAPKLLFHYYDKDFNNEADTPDNFQSRRPNTSFCFLDIRSPGLGDTAMYLCATSRQGQGYNEQFFGPGTRLTVL.

This chain uses TRBV11-2 with TRBJ1-1, with D possibly matching TRBD1 (5 bases). The germline V gene has CDR1 SGHAT and CDR2 FQNNGV. V was trimmed by 2 bases and J by 10 bases, leaving 20 bases between them. The CDR3 runs to 15 residues. The CDR3 reads CASSLTGGGTIGAFF. DNA of the CDR3: TGTGCCAGCAGCTTAACCGGGGGTGGTACCATAGGAGCTTTCTTT.

The chain uses TRBV19 and TRBJ1-2, with a weak D call TRBD1 (5 bases). CDR1 is LNHDA and CDR2 is SQIVND in the germline V gene (reference sequence). Trimming shortened V by 8 bases and J by 7 bases, and 20 bases separated the two germline ends. The CDR3 is 14 residues long. CDR3 DNA sequence: TGTGCCAGTCAAGGCGCCAGACAGCCGGGTGGCTACACCTTC. Translated: CASQGARQPGGYTF.

This chain joins TRBV18 and TRBJ2-3, with 15 bases fitting TRBD2. Germline CDR1 KGHSH, CDR2 LQKENI. The CDR3 length is 17 residues. The ends lost 2 bases at V and 2 bases at J; junction bases unmatched: 2. CDR3 DNA sequence: TGTGCCAGCTCACCAAGGACTAGCGGGAGGGCCACAGATACGCAGTATTTT. Its protein product is CASSPRTSGRATDTQYF.

The sample holds a few counts of this clone. The chain has TRBV7-3 and TRBJ2-2; TRBD2 agrees at 9 bases. Germline CDR1 reads SGHTA; CDR2 reads FQGTGA. Germline trimming cut 4 bases from V and 1 base from J; bases unmatched to any gene: 4. This CDR3 is built from 16 residues. The CDR3, as DNA: TGTGCCAGCAGCTCTCTAGCGGGGATGAACACCGGGGAGCTGTTTTTT. Amino acid sequence: CASSSLAGMNTGELFF.

The chain recombines TRBV5-1 with TRBJ2-3, with D maybe TRBD1 (5 bases). The germline V gene encodes CDR1 SGHRS and CDR2 YFSETQ. Trimming shortened V by 0 bases and J by 0 bases, and 8 bases separated the two germline ends. There are 15 residues in the CDR3. The CDR3 loop is CASSLADKSTDTQYF. The CDR3 DNA follows: TGCGCCAGCAGCTTGGCGGACAAGAGCACAGATACGCAGTATTTT.

This chain connects TRBV7-2 to TRBJ1-1; 9 bases are shared with TRBD1. In germline, CDR1 is SGHTA, CDR2 FQGNSA. The CDR3 covers 15 residues. V lost 2 bases, J lost 6 bases, and 7 bases stayed unmatched. This CDR3 is CASSLLRQGGSEAFF. In DNA, the CDR3 is TGTGCCAGCAGCTTACTACGACAGGGGGGATCTGAAGCTTTCTTT.

The chain links TRBV15 to TRBJ2-1; 8 positions match TRBD2. The CDR3 runs to 15 residues. V lost 5 bases and J lost 5; bases outside the gene matches: 8. Germline CDR1 is LNHNV and CDR2 is YYDKDF (reference sequence). CDR3 loop: CATSRSTSGDNEQFF. CDR3 nucleotide sequence: TGTGCCACCAGCCGATCCACTAGCGGTGACAATGAGCAGTTCTTC.